Listed here are 21 T cell receptor beta chains from one sample, sequenced in a study of T cell clonality in common variable immunodeficiency. TCRdb keeps only in-frame clones here, not all; method: immunoSEQ multiplex PCR. The sample has 40,000 or so clones, none seen only once. Study-wide results and limits: Common variable immunodeficiency TCR beta sequences reportedly had fewer deletions and N-nucleotide insertions.

These receptors lack a known antigen. The sequenced sample was peripheral blood mononuclear cells. These receptors originate from a human donor with common variable immunodeficiency.

This clone was seen repeatedly, ten times or more. The read is 3 residues too short to cover the CDR3 end, so that end is filled in from the germline J gene. The chain recombines TRBV19 with TRBJ2-7, with 8 nucleotides matching TRBD1. Per the germline V gene, CDR1 is LNHDA and CDR2 is SQIVND (reference sequence). There are 13 residues in the CDR3. Trimming took 5 bases from V and 2 from J; bases not matched to a gene: 2. CDR3 amino acids: CASSVTGAYEQYF. The sequenced CDR3 bases are TGTGCCAGTAGTGTGACAGGGGCCTACGAG.

For this clone: The read stops 3 residues short of the end of the CDR3; the missing end is completed from the germline J gene. V usage is TRBV19 and J usage is TRBJ2-7, with 7 bases aligning to TRBD1. The germline CDR1 and CDR2 sequences are LNHDA and SQIVND (reference sequence). V was clipped by 5 bases and J by 5 bases; unmatched bases: 9. The CDR3 runs to 14 residues. The covered CDR3 bases are TGTGCCAGTAGTTCCTACAGGGGAAGGAACGAG. Residues: CASSSYRGRNE. The entire CDR3 protein is CASSSYRGRNEQYF.

This clone was observed at least ten times. The CDR3 extends 3 residues past the end of the read, so its final part is completed from the germline J gene. This rearrangement joins TRBV4-1 to TRBJ2-2; the D gene is possibly TRBD2 (7 bases). Trimming pared 7 bases from V and 0 bases from J, leaving 15 bases between. The germline V gene encodes CDR1 MGHRA and CDR2 YSYEKL. This CDR3 spans 16 amino acids. Incomplete CDR3 DNA: TGCGCCAGCACGGGGGGCGACTACGCGAACACCGGGGAG. Residues: CASTGGDYANTGE. The full CDR3 is CASTGGDYANTGELFF.

This clone was seen a handful of times. Read coverage stops 3 residues before the CDR3 terminus; the germline J gene supplies the remainder. V usage is TRBV19 and J usage is TRBJ2-3; 8 bases match TRBD2. The V gene's germline CDR1 is LNHDA and CDR2 SQIVND (reference sequence). CDR3 length: 15 residues. Trimming cost V 9 bases and J 2 bases; bases outside gene matches: 10. The sequenced part of the CDR3 DNA is TGTGCCAGCGAGGTAGAGCGGGGGCACACAGATACG. Its protein is CASEVERGHTDT. The CDR3 as a whole reads CASEVERGHTDTQYF.

About this clone: The observed sequence ends 3 residues before the CDR3 terminus, with the missing tail filled in from the germline J gene. The gene calls are TRBV20-1 and TRBJ2-7, with 7 bases fitting TRBD2. CDR3 length: 12 amino acids. CDR1 and CDR2 (germline): DFQATT, SNEGSKA (reference sequence). V trimming: 5 bases; J trimming: 3 bases; junction bases outside the gene matches: 4. CDR3 in amino acids: CSALGRGYEQYF. The CDR3 DNA, read in part, is TGCAGTGCTTTAGGGAGGGGCTACGAG.

Ten or more counts support this clone. Sequencing ends 3 residues short of the CDR3 end; the germline J gene provides the rest. The rearrangement joins TRBV29-1 to TRBJ2-7; the match to TRBD1 covers 8 bases. Losses at the gene ends were 4 bases for V and 6 bases for J; bases not matched to a gene: 11. Germline-derived CDR1 and CDR2 are SQVTM and ANQGSEA. This CDR3 has 14 residues. The CDR3 bases that were read are TGCAGCGTTGGGATACAGGGGGTCTCGGGCGAG. Translating it yields CSVGIQGVSGE. The entire CDR3 protein reads CSVGIQGVSGEQYF.

A few counts support this clone. The CDR3 end lies 3 residues beyond the end of the read and is filled in from the germline J gene. The rearrangement links TRBV7-9 to TRBJ2-5; a possible D gene is TRBD1 (6 bases). Per the germline V gene, CDR1 is SEHNR and CDR2 is FQNEAQ (reference sequence). There are 15 residues in the CDR3. Trimming removed 4 bases from V and 2 bases from J, with 14 bases in between. CDR3 sequence: CASSSMGQRQETQYF. The CDR3 bases that were read are TGTGCCAGCAGCTCCATGGGACAACGTCAAGAGACC. Full variable domain (outside the CDR3, taken from reference TRBV7-9 and TRBJ2-5): DTGVSQNPRHKITKRGQNVTFRCDPISEHNRLYWYRQTLGQGPEFLTYFQNEAQLEKSRLLSDRFSAERPKGSFSTLEIQRTEQGDSAMYLCASSSMGQRQETQYFGPGTRLLVL.

This clone was seen a handful of times. Read coverage stops 3 residues before the CDR3 terminus; the germline J gene supplies the remainder. The chain links TRBV7-2 to TRBJ1-5, with 8 bases that match TRBD1. The CDR3 runs to 15 residues. Germline-derived CDR1 and CDR2 are SGHTA and FQGNSA. The V and J ends lost 5 bases and 3 bases, in that order; junction bases with no gene match: 6. CDR3 bases read: TGTGCCAGCAGCCAGACAGGGGTCTACAATCAGCCC. It encodes CASSQTGVYNQP. The full CDR3 sequence reads CASSQTGVYNQPQHF.

In this sample, this clone turned up many times. The CDR3 end lies 3 residues beyond the end of the read and is filled in from the germline J gene. This rearrangement joins TRBV6-2 or TRBV6-3 to TRBJ2-3; the match to TRBD2 covers 11 bases. The V segment lost 5 bases and the J segment 4 bases; nucleotides outside the gene matches: 5. The CDR3 runs 15 residues. Germline V CDR1 and CDR2: MNHEY, SVGEGT. The sequenced CDR3 bases are TGTGCCAGCAGTCCCCAACTAGCGGGGGCAGATACG. Its translation: CASSPQLAGADT. The whole CDR3 sequence is CASSPQLAGADTQYF.

This clone was seen more than once but under ten times. The CDR3 goes on 3 residues after the read ends, and that part is filled in from the germline J gene. The genes are TRBV18 and TRBJ2-4, with 8 positions matching TRBD1. CDR1 and CDR2 (germline): KGHSH, LQKENI. CDR3 length equals 16 residues. Trimming took 2 bases from V and 6 from J; bases not matched to a gene: 9. The CDR3 region is CASSPSSPGQGNIQYF. The covered CDR3 bases are TGTGCCAGCTCACCAAGCTCTCCCGGACAGGGAAACATT.

This clone was observed at least ten times. The read ends 3 residues before the CDR3 terminus; that terminus is restored from the germline J gene. The genes are TRBV7-8 and TRBJ2-5; 9 bases align to TRBD2. Germline CDR1 is SGHVS and CDR2 is FQNEAQ. The V gene end was trimmed by 8 bases and the J gene end by 5 bases; junction bases not matched to a gene: 12. This CDR3 spans 15 amino acids. This chain's CDR3 is CASAWREGLLETQYF. The part of the CDR3 DNA that was read is TGTGCCAGCGCCTGGCGGGAGGGCCTCCTCGAGACC.

This clone was counted at least ten times. The read terminates 3 residues before the CDR3 end, so the remaining end is supplied by the germline J gene. Other DNA sequences in this sample translate to the same CDR3. The chain joins TRBV20-1 to TRBJ2-5, with unresolved D. The CDR3 is made up of 11 amino acids. Trimming shortened V by 3 bases and J by 3 bases, and 5 bases separated the two germline ends. From germline, CDR1 is DFQATT and CDR2 SNEGSKA (reference sequence). CDR3 sequence: CSASLEETQYF. The covered CDR3 bases are TGCAGTGCTAGCCTAGAAGAGACC.

Turning to this clone: The CDR3 end lies 3 residues beyond the end of the read and is filled in from the germline J gene. The V gene is TRBV6-1, the J gene TRBJ1-1; 8 positions match TRBD1. The trim removed 3 bases at V and 7 bases at J, leaving 7 bases unmatched. Germline CDR1 and CDR2: MNHNS and SASEGT. The CDR3 sequence is 14 residues long. CDR3 DNA (partial): TGTGCCAGCAGTGAGAAAGACAGGGGCCTTGAA. Translating gives CASSEKDRGLE. The CDR3 reads in full as CASSEKDRGLEAFF.

The table lists this clone with a few counts. The read ends 3 residues early relative to the CDR3; the germline J gene fills the gap. This chain connects TRBV19 to TRBJ1-2, with D possibly TRBD1 on 6 matching bases. CDR3 length equals 15 residues. The germline V gene encodes CDR1 LNHDA and CDR2 SQIVND (reference sequence). V was cut by 6 bases and J by 0 bases, with 14 bases left in between. CDR3 DNA, as far as it was read: TGTGCCAGTAGCCGAACAGGGTCTACTAACTATGGC. The encoded protein is CASSRTGSTNYG. The CDR3 in its entirety is CASSRTGSTNYGYTF.

There are a few counts of this clone. The read comes to an end 3 residues before the CDR3 does, leaving the germline J gene to fill in the end. The V gene is TRBV5-1, the J gene TRBJ2-1; D is unclear. Germline values: CDR1 SGHRS, CDR2 YFSETQ. Trimming removed 0 bases at V and 8 bases at J, with 15 bases between. The CDR3 consists of 15 residues. The CDR3 loop reads CASSLAGLAVDEQFF. The part of the CDR3 DNA that was read is TGCGCCAGCAGCTTGGCCGGGTTGGCCGTCGATGAG.

In this sample, this clone turned up many times. The read halts 3 residues ahead of the CDR3 end, with the missing end drawn from the germline J gene. This sequence joins TRBV7-3 and TRBJ2-6, with D possibly matching TRBD2 (5 bases). Looked up from germline, CDR1 is SGHTA and CDR2 is FQGTGA. V was shortened by 1 base and J by 1 base, with 20 bases between the two germline ends. The CDR3 length is 20 residues. The CDR3 is CASSLNYGVRSGSGANVLTF. Incomplete CDR3 DNA: TGTGCCAGCAGCTTAAATTACGGGGTCAGGTCAGGATCTGGGGCCAACGTC.

This clone was found many times. The CDR3 goes on 3 residues after the read ends, and that part is filled in from the germline J gene. The V gene is TRBV20-1, the J gene TRBJ1-2, with 10 positions matching TRBD1. Germline V gene sequence: CDR1 DFQATT, CDR2 SNEGSKA (reference sequence). The J segment lost 3 bases and the V segment lost 3 bases, leaving 16 bases of the junction unmatched. CDR3 length: 18 residues. The DNA read from the CDR3 is TGCAGTGCTAGGGGCCCCGGGACAGGGGATTTCCGGGACTATGGC. Amino acids: CSARGPGTGDFRDYG. The CDR3 in its entirety is CSARGPGTGDFRDYGYTF.

Only a few counts were recorded for this clone. This clone may be a read error of a much larger clone one base away. From the germline J gene comes the end of the CDR3, since the read stops 3 residues before it. The V call is TRBV2, the J call TRBJ2-1; 7 bases are shared with TRBD1. The V gene's germline CDR1 is SNHLY and CDR2 FYNNEI. J was trimmed by 7 bases and V by 10 bases; bases with no gene match: 13. The CDR3 has 14 amino acids. Partial CDR3 DNA: TGTGCCATTGAGAAGGACAGGCCTACGAATGAG. This codes for CAIEKDRPTNE. The entire CDR3 reads CAIEKDRPTNEQFF.

Points on this clone: Read coverage stops 3 residues before the CDR3 terminus; the germline J gene supplies the remainder. The V and J genes are TRBV11-1 and TRBJ2-7; 9 bases fit TRBD2. The CDR3 is 14 amino acids. From germline, CDR1 is SGHAT and CDR2 FQDESV (reference sequence). V was clipped by 3 bases and J by 6 bases; unmatched bases: 6. The CDR3 sequence is CASSLDSGSSEQYF. The sequenced part of the CDR3 DNA is TGTGCCAGCAGCTTGGATAGCGGGAGTTCCGAG.

There are many counts of this clone. The CDR3 sequence: CSVAGTRRDNEQFF. CDR3 DNA (partial): TGCAGCGTTGCCGGTACGAGGAGGGACAATGAG. The chain employs TRBV29-1 and TRBJ2-1, with D possibly being TRBD2 (6 bases). Read data end 3 residues before the CDR3 end; the end is taken from the germline J gene. The germline V gene has CDR1 SQVTM and CDR2 ANQGSEA. This CDR3 is 14 amino acids long. The V end lost 4 bases, the J end lost 5 bases, and 15 bases lay between the germline ends.

This clone was detected many times. CDR3: CSALGQVKVGYEQYF. CDR3 DNA (partial): TGCAGTGCTCTCGGACAGGTCAAGGTTGGCTACGAG. The chain links TRBV20-1 to TRBJ2-7; 7 positions agree with TRBD1. The CDR3 end lies 3 residues beyond the end of the read and is filled in from the germline J gene. Germline V gives CDR1 DFQATT, CDR2 SNEGSKA (reference sequence). The CDR3 is 15 residues long. The V gene end was trimmed by 5 bases and the J gene end by 3 bases; junction bases not matched to a gene: 13.